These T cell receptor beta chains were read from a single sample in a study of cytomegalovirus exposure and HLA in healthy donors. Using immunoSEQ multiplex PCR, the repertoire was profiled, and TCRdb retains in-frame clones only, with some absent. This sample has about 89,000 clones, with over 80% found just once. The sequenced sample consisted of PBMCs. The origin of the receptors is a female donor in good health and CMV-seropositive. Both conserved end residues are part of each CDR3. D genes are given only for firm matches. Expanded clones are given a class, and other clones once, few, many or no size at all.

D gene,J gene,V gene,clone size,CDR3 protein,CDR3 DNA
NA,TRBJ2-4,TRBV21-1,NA,CASNPRTRGKNIQYF,TGTGCCAGCAACCCACGGACCCGGGGTAAAAACATTCAGTACTTC
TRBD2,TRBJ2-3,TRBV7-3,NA,CASSPTSGLTDTQYF,TGTGCCAGCAGCCCGACTAGCGGGCTCACAGATACGCAGTATTTT
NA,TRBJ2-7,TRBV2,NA,CASSEPGGRSYEQYF,TGTGCCAGCAGTGAACCGGGGGGCAGGTCCTACGAGCAGTACTTC
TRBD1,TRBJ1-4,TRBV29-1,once,CSVGTGGVGEKLFF,TGCAGCGTCGGGACAGGGGGTGTTGGTGAAAAACTGTTTTTT
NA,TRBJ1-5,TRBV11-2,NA,CASSPGHSNQPQHF,TGTGCCAGCAGCCCGGGACACAGCAATCAGCCCCAGCATTTT
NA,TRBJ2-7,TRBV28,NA,CASSNQGGNLYEQYF,TGTGCCAGCAGCAATCAGGGCGGGAATCTATACGAGCAGTACTTC
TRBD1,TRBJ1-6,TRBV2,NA,CATTGGGSSPLHF,TGTGCCACCACAGGGGGCGGAAGTTCACCCCTCCACTTT
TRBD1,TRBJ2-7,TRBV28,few,CASSPLQGSSYEQYF,TGTGCCAGCAGTCCACTACAGGGGTCTTCCTACGAGCAGTACTTC
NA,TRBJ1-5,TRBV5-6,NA,CASSFGGANQPQHF,TGTGCCAGCAGCTTCGGAGGGGCTAATCAGCCCCAGCATTTT
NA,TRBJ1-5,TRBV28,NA,CASSPTSANQPQHF,TGTGCCAGCAGCCCAACAAGCGCCAATCAGCCCCAGCATTTT
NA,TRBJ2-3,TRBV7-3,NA,CASSLNVNTDTQYF,TGTGCCAGCAGCTTAAATGTCAACACAGATACGCAGTATTTT
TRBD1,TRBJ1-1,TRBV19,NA,CASSGTGGNTEAFF,TGTGCCAGTAGTGGGACAGGTGGGAACACTGAAGCTTTCTTT
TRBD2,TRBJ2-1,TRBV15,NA,CATSSEVAGATYNEQFF,TGTGCCACCAGCAGTGAAGTAGCGGGAGCTACCTACAATGAGCAGTTCTTC
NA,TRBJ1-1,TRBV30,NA,CAWSVFPGTRTEAFF,TGTGCCTGGAGTGTATTCCCAGGAACAAGAACTGAAGCTTTCTTT
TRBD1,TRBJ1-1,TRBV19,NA,CASSLRQGDVRTEAFF,TGTGCCAGTAGCCTACGACAGGGGGATGTTAGAACTGAAGCTTTCTTT
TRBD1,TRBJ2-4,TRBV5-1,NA,CASNPTGLAKNIQYF,TGCGCCAGCAACCCGACAGGGTTAGCCAAAAACATTCAGTACTTC
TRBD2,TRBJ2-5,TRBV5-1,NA,CASSLASGIETQYF,TGCGCCAGCAGCTTGGCTAGCGGGATAGAGACCCAGTACTTC
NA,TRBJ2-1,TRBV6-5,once,CASSYGGLRGQFF,TGTGCCAGCAGTTACGGGGGACTGCGGGGGCAGTTCTTC
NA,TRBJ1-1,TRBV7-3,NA,CASSSGQPGVGEAFF,TGTGCCAGCAGCAGTGGACAGCCCGGGGTGGGTGAAGCTTTCTTT
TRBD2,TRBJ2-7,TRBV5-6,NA,CASSLTSGAAYEQYF,TGTGCCAGCAGCCTGACTAGCGGGGCTGCTTACGAGCAGTACTTC
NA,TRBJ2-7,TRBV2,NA,CASSEEGKRYEQYF,TGTGCCAGCAGTGAGGAGGGGAAGAGATACGAGCAGTACTTC
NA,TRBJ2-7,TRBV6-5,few,CASSYGQGAYEQYF,TGTGCCAGCAGTTACGGGCAGGGCGCCTACGAGCAGTACTTC
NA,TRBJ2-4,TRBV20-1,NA,CSAMKRDTQYF,TGCAGTGCTATGAAGCGGGACACTCAGTACTTC
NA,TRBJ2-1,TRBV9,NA,CASSVTGEQFF,TGTGCCAGCAGCGTAACGGGTGAGCAGTTCTTC
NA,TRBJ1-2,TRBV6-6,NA,CASSYSGRDYFGYTF,TGTGCCAGCAGTTACTCTGGCAGGGACTATTTTGGCTACACCTTC
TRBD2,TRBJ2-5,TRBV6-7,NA,CASSYSGLAGGPETQYF,TGTGCCAGCAGTTACTCGGGACTAGCGGGGGGGCCCGAGACCCAGTACTTC
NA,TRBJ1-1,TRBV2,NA,CASTNGGLETEAFF,TGTGCCAGCACCAATGGGGGCTTGGAGACTGAAGCTTTCTTT
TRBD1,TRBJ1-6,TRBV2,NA,CASSEILTGGGSPLHF,TGTGCCAGCAGTGAAATTCTGACAGGGGGCGGTTCACCCCTCCACTTT
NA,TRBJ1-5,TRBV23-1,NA,CASSQSGSGSNQPQHF,TGCGCCAGCAGTCAATCGGGGTCAGGGAGCAATCAGCCCCAGCATTTT
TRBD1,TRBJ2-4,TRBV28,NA,CASSLRTGVGQNIQYF,TGTGCCAGCAGCCTTCGGACAGGGGTTGGCCAAAACATTCAGTACTTC
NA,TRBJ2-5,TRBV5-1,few,CASSESTLQETQYF,TGCGCCAGCAGCGAGTCGACTTTGCAAGAGACCCAGTACTTC
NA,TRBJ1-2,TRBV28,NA,CASLPQGFGGNYGYTF,TGTGCCAGCCTTCCTCAGGGTTTTGGTGGGAACTATGGCTACACCTTC
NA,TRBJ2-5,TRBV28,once,CASSRAVETQYF,TGTGCCAGCAGTCGCGCGGTGGAGACCCAGTACTTC
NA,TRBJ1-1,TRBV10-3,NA,CAISTVNTEAFF,TGTGCCATCTCTACAGTGAACACTGAAGCTTTCTTT
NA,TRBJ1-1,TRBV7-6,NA,CASSLASGGNTEAFF,TGTGCCAGCAGCTTAGCTTCGGGGGGCAACACTGAAGCTTTCTTT
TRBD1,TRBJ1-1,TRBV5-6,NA,CASSLKGQGYTEAFF,TGTGCCAGCAGCTTGAAGGGACAGGGGTACACTGAAGCTTTCTTT
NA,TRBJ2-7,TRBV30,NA,CAWSVSGTYEQYF,TGTGCCTGGAGTGTAAGTGGCACCTACGAGCAGTACTTC
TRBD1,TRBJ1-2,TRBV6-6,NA,CASSYIARTGRDGYTF,TGTGCCAGCAGTTACATCGCCAGGACAGGGAGGGATGGCTACACCTTC
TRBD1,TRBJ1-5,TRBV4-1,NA,CASSQPGQDQPQHF,TGCGCCAGCAGCCAACCCGGACAGGATCAGCCCCAGCATTTT
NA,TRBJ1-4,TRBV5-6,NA,CASSVQGSAWEKLFF,TGTGCCAGCAGCGTCCAGGGGAGTGCTTGGGAAAAACTGTTTTTT
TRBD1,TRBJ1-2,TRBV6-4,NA,CASSFSLDRGSVYGYTF,TGTGCCAGCAGTTTTTCACTTGACAGGGGGAGTGTCTATGGCTACACCTTC
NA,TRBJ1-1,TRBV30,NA,CAYQAGDWEAFF,TGTGCCTACCAAGCAGGGGATTGGGAAGCTTTCTTT
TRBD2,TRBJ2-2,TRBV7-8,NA,CASSSGTRNTGELFF,TGTGCCAGCAGCTCCGGGACTAGGAACACCGGGGAGCTGTTTTTT
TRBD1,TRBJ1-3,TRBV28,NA,CAVQGMTGITIYF,TGTGCCGTACAGGGGATGACTGGGATCACCATATATTTT
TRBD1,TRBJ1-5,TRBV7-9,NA,CASSLWTGMDQPQHF,TGTGCCAGCAGCTTATGGACAGGGATGGATCAGCCCCAGCATTTT
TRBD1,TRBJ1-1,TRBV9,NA,CASSPWTGGTEAFF,TGTGCCAGCAGCCCCTGGACAGGGGGCACTGAAGCTTTCTTT
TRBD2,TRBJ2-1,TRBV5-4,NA,CASSGGLAGGYEQFF,TGTGCCAGCAGCGGGGGACTAGCGGGGGGGTATGAGCAGTTCTTC
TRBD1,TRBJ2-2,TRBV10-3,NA,CAISEDRGSGELFF,TGTGCCATCAGTGAGGACAGGGGGTCTGGGGAGCTGTTTTTT
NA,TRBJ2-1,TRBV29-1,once,CSVDGTTYNEQFF,TGCAGCGTTGACGGGACAACTTACAATGAGCAGTTCTTC
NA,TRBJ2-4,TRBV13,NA,CASSLWQGKTKNIQYF,TGTGCCAGCAGCTTATGGCAGGGAAAAACCAAAAACATTCAGTACTTC
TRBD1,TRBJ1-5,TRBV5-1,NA,CASSLFGDSNQPQHF,TGCGCCAGCAGCTTATTTGGGGACAGTAATCAGCCCCAGCATTTT
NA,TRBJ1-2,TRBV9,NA,CASAGLWGYTF,TGTGCCAGCGCGGGGCTTTGGGGCTACACCTTC
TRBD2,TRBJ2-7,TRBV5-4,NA,CASSLPSGSSYEQYF,TGTGCCAGCAGCTTGCCTAGCGGAAGCTCCTACGAGCAGTACTTC
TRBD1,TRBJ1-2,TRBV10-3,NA,CAITERGTGANYGYTF,TGTGCCATCACCGAACGAGGGACAGGAGCTAACTATGGCTACACCTTC
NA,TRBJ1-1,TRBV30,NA,CAWSVGRGLNTEAFF,TGTGCCTGGAGTGTAGGGAGGGGATTGAACACTGAAGCTTTCTTT